This T cell receptor beta chain was observed in a study of chemoradiotherapy in HPV16-positive cancers. Whole-study findings and limits: Candidate HPV-specific clones and E7-related TCR motifs grew in tumor during treatment.

This table comes from immunoSEQ multiplex PCR, and its TCRdb copy is limited to in-frame clones, with some not included. Here the sample spans around 40,000 clones, about 77% being singletons. A single count supports this clone. The antigen is undetermined. The CDR3 spans 16 residues. The V end was cut by 3 bases, the J end by 1 base, with 16 bases between. Germline CDR1 is SGDLS and CDR2 is YYNGEE. This TCR derives from a human donor with HPV-associated anogenital cancer. V usage is TRBV9 and J usage is TRBJ1-1; maybe TRBD1 (6 bases). The source material was blood, sampled from a patient who underwent chemoradiotherapy. This chain's CDR3 is CASSASGHQTNTEAFF. DNA of the CDR3: TGTGCCAGCAGCGCGTCGGGACACCAAACGAACACTGAAGCTTTCTTT. Full variable domain (rest looked up from reference TRBV9 and TRBJ1-1): DSGVTQTPKHLITATGQRVTLRCSPRSGDLSVYWYQQSLDQGLQFLIQYYNGEERAKGNILERFSAQQFPDLHSELNLSSLELGDSALYFCASSASGHQTNTEAFFGQGTRLTVV.